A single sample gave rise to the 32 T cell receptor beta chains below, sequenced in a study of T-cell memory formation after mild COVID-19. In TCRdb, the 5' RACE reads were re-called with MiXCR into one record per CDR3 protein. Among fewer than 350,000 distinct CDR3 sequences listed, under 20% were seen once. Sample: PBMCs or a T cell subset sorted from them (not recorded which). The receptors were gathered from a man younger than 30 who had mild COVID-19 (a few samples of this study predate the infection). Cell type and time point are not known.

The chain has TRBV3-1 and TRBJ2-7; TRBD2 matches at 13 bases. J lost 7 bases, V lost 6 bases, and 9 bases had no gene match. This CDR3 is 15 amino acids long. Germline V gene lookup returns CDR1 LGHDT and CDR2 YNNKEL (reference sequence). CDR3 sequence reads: CASRDGLAGAGEQYF. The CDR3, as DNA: TGTGCCAGCAGGGATGGACTAGCGGGGGCGGGGGAGCAGTACTTC.

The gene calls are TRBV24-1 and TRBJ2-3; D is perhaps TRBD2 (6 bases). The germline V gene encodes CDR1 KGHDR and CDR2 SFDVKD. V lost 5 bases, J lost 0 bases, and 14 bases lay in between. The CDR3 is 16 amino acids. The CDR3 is CATSGSAGTSTDTQYF. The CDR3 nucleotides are TGTGCCACCAGTGGGTCCGCGGGGACTAGCACAGATACGCAGTATTTT.

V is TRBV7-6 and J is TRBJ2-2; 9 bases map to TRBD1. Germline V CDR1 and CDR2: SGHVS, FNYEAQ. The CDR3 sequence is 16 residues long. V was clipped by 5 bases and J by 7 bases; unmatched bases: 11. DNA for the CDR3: TGTGCCAGCAGCCACAAGGGACAGGGCGTTGGCGGGGAGCTGTTTTTT. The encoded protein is CASSHKGQGVGGELFF.

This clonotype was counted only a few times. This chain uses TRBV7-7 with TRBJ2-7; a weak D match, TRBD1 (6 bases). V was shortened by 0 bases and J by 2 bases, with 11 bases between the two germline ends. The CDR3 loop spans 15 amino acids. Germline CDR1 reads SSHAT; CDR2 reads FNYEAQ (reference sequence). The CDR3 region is CASSLAQGPTYEQYF. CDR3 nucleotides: TGTGCCAGCAGCTTAGCACAGGGCCCAACCTACGAGCAGTACTTC. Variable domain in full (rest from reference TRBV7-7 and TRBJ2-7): GAGVSQSPRYKVTKRGQDVTLRCDPISSHATLYWYQQALGQGPEFLTYFNYEAQPDKSGLPSDRFSAERPEGSISTLTIQRTEQRDSAMYRCASSLAQGPTYEQYFGPGTRLTVT.

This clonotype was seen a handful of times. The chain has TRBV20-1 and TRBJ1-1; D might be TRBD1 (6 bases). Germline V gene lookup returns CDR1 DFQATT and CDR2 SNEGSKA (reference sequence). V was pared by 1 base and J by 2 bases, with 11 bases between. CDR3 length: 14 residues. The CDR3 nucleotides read TGCAGTGCTAGAGTCCCACAGGGAAACACTGAAGCTTTCTTT. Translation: CSARVPQGNTEAFF.

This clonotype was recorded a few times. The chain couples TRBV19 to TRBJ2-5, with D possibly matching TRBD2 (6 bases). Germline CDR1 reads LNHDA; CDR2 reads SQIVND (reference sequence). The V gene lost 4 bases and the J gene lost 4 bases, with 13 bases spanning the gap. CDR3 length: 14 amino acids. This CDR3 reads CASSTQTSGETQYF. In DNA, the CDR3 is TGTGCCAGTAGTACCCAGACTAGTGGAGAGACCCAGTACTTC. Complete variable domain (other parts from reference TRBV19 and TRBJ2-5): DGGITQSPKYLFRKEGQNVTLSCEQNLNHDAMYWYRQDPGQGLRLIYYSQIVNDFQKGDIAEGYSVSREKKESFPLTVTSAQKNPTAFYLCASSTQTSGETQYFGPGTRLLVL.

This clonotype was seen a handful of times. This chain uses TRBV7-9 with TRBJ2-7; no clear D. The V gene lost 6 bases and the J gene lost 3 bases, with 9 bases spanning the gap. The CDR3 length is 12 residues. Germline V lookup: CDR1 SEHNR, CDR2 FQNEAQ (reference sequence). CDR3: CASSPTIYEQYF. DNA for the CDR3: TGTGCCAGCAGTCCGACGATCTACGAGCAGTACTTC.

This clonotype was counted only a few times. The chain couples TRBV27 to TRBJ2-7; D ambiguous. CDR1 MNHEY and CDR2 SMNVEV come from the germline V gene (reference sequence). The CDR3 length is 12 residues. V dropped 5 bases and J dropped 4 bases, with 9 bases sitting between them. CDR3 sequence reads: CASSKGIYEQYF. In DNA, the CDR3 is TGTGCCAGCAGTAAGGGTATTTACGAGCAGTACTTC.

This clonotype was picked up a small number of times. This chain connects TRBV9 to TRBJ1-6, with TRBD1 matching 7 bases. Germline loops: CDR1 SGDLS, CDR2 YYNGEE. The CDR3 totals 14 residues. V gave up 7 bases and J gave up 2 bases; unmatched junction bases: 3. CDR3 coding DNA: TGTGCCAGCGCCGGGACAGCCTATAATTCACCCCTCCACTTT. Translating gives CASAGTAYNSPLHF.

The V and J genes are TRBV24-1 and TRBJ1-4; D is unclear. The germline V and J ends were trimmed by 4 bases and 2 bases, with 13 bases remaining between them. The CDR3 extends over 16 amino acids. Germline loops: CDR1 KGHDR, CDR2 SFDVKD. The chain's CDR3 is CATSEPKMRTNEKLFF. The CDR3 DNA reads TGTGCCACCAGTGAACCCAAGATGCGGACTAATGAAAAACTGTTTTTT.

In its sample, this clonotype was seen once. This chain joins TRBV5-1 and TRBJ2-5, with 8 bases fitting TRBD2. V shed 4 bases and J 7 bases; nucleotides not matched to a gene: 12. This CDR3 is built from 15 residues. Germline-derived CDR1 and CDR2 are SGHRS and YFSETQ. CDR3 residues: CASSEGVRGAGTQYF. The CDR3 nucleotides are TGCGCCAGCAGCGAGGGTGTGCGGGGGGCTGGGACCCAGTACTTC.

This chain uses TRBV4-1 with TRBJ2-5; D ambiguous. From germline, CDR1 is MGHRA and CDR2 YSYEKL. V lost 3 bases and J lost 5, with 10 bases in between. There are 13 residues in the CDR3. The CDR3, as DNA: TGCGCCAGCAGCCAGGAGTTTAGGGAGACCCAGTACTTC. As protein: CASSQEFRETQYF.

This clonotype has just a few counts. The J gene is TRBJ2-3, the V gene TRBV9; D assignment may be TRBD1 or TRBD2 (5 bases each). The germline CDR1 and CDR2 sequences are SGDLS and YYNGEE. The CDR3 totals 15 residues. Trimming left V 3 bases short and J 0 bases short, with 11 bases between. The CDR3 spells CASSEGSTSTDTQYF. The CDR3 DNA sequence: TGTGCCAGCAGCGAGGGGAGTACTAGCACAGATACGCAGTATTTT.

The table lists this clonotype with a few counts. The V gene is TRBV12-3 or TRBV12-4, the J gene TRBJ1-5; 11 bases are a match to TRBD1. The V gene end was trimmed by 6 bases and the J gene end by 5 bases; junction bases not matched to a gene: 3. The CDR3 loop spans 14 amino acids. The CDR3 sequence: CASRPDRGHQPQHF. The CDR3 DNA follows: TGTGCCAGCAGACCGGACAGGGGGCATCAGCCCCAGCATTTT.

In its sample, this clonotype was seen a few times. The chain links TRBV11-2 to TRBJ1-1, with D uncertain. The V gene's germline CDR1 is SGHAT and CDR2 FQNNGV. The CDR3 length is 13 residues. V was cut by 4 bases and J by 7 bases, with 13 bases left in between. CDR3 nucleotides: TGTGCCAGCAGCTCCACCCGGGAGTTTGAAGCTTTCTTT. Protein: CASSSTREFEAFF.

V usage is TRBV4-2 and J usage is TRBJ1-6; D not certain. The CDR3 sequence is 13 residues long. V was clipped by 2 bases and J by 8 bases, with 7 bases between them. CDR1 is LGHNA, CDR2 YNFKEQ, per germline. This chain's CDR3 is CASSQMDDSPLHF. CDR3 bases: TGTGCCAGCAGCCAAATGGACGATTCACCCCTCCACTTT.

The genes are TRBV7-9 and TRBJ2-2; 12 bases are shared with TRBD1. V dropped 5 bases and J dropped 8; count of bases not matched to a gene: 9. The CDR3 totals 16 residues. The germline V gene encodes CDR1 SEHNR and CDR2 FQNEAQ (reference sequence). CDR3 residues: CASSPAPGQGAGELFF. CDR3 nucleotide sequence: TGTGCCAGCAGCCCCGCTCCGGGACAGGGGGCAGGGGAGCTGTTTTTT.

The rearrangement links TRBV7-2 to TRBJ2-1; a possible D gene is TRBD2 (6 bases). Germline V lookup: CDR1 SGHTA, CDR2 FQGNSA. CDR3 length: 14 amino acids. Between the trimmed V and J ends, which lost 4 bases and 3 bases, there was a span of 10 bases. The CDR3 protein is CASSSGLGYNEQFF. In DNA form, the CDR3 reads TGTGCCAGCAGCTCGGGACTGGGCTACAATGAGCAGTTCTTC.

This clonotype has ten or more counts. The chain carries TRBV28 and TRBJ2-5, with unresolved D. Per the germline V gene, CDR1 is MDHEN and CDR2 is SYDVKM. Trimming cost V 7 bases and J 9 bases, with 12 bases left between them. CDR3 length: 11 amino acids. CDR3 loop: CASTTSGAQYF. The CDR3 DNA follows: TGTGCCAGCACCACCTCGGGTGCCCAGTACTTC. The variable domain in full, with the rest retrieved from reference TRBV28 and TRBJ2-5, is DVKVTQSSRYLVKRTGEKVFLECVQDMDHENMFWYRQDPGLGLRLIYFSYDVKMKEKGDIPEGYSVSREKKERFSLILESASTNQTSMYLCASTTSGAQYFGPGTRLLVL.

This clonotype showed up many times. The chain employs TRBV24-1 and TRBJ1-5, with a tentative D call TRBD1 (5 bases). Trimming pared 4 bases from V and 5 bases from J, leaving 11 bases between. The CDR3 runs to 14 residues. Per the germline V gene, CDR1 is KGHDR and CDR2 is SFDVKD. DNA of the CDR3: TGTGCCACCAGTGACGCGGGGACGTATCAGCCCCAGCATTTT. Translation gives CATSDAGTYQPQHF.

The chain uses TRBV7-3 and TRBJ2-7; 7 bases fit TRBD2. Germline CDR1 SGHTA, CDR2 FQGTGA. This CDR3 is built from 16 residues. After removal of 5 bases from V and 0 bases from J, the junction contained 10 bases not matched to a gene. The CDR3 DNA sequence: TGTGCCAGCAGCGTTCGGGGAGGGGCGAGCTCCTACGAGCAGTACTTC. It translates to CASSVRGGASSYEQYF.

CDR3 DNA sequence: TGTGCCACCAGCAGAGATTTCGGCAGGGTTATGAACACTGAAGCTTTCTTT. It is translated as CATSRDFGRVMNTEAFF. The rearrangement uses TRBV15 and TRBJ1-1, with D possibly matching TRBD1 (5 bases). Germline V CDR1 and CDR2: LNHNV, YYDKDF (reference sequence). There are 17 residues in the CDR3. The germline V and J ends were trimmed by 0 bases and 0 bases, with 14 bases remaining between them.

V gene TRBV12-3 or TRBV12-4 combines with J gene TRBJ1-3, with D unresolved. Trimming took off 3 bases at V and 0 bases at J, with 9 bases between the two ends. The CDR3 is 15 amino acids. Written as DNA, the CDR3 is TGTGCCAGCAGTTTCGAACCGATCTCTGGAAACACCATATATTTT. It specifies CASSFEPISGNTIYF.

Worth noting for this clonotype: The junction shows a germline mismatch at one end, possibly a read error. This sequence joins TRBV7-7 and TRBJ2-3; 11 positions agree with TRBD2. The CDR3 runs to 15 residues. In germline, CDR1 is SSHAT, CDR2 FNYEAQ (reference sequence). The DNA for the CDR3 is TGTGCTAGCAGCTTGGGGACTAGCGGTATAGATACGCAGTATTTT. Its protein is CASSLGTSGIDTQYF.

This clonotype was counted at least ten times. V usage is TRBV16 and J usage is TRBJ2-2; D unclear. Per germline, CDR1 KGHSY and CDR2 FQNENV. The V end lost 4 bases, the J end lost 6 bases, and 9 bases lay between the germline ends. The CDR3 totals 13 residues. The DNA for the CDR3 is TGTGCCAGCAGCCGGGTTTCATCCGGGGAGCTGTTTTTT. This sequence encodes CASSRVSSGELFF.

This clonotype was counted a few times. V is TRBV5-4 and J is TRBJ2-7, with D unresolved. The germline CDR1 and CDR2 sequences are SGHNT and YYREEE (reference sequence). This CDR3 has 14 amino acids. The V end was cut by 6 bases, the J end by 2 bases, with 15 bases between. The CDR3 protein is CASTPNNGAYEQYF. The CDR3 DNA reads TGTGCCAGCACCCCGAACAATGGGGCCTACGAGCAGTACTTC. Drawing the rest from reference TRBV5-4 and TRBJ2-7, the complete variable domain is ETGVTQSPTHLIKTRGQQVTLRCSSQSGHNTVSWYQQALGQGPQFIFQYYREEENGRGNFPPRFSGLQFPNYSSELNVNALELDDSALYLCASTPNNGAYEQYFGPGTRLTVT.

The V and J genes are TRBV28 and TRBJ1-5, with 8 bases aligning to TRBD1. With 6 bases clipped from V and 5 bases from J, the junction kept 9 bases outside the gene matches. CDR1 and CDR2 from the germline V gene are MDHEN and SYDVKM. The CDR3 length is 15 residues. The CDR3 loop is CASRGGSGGDQPQHF. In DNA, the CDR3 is TGTGCCAGCAGGGGAGGTTCAGGGGGCGATCAGCCCCAGCATTTT.

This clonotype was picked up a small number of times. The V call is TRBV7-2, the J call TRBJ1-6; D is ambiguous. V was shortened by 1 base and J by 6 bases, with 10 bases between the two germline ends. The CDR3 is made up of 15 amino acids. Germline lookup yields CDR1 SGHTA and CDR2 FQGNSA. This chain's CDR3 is CASSLVRVGNSPLHF. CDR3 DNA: TGTGCCAGCAGCTTAGTGAGGGTGGGTAATTCACCCCTCCACTTT.

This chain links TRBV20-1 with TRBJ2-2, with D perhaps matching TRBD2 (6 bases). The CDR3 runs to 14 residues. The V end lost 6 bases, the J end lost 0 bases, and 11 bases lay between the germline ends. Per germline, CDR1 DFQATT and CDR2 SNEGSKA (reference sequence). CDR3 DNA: TGCAGTGCCGCGGGACGGCCGAACACCGGGGAGCTGTTTTTT. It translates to CSAAGRPNTGELFF.

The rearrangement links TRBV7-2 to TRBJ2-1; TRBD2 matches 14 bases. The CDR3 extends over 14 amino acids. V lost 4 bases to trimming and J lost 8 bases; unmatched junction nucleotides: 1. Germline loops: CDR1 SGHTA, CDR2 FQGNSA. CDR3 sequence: CASSSGLAGDEQFF. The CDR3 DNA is TGTGCCAGCAGCTCGGGACTAGCGGGGGATGAGCAGTTCTTC.

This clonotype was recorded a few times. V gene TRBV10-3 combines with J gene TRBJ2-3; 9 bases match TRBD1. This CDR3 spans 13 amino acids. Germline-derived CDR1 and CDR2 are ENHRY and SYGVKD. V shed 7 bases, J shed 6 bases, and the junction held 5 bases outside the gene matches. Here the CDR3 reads CAINTGGLDTQYF. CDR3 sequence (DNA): TGTGCCATCAATACAGGGGGCCTTGATACGCAGTATTTT.

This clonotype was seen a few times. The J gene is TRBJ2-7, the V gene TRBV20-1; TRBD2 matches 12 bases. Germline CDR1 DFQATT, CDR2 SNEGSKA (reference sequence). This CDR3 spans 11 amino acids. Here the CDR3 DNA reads TGCAGTGCTAGTGGACTAGCGGGGCCACACGTC. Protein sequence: CSASGLAGPHV.